The present entry profiles one TCR beta chain with its context. The antigen this receptor binds is unknown. No quality values exist for individual bases; no much larger clone is one base distant. TCRbeta CDR3 regions were amplified from genomic DNA using the immunoSEQ Assay, a bias-controlled multiplex PCR. Under the source paper's analysis protocol: The number of nucleated cells in each sample was estimated by amplification of reference gene primers within the assay. To quantify the absolute abundance of each unique TCRbeta CDR3 rearrangement, sequence reads were collapsed and filtered. For each sample, productive Simpson clonality was calculated by taking the square root of Simpson's diversity index across productive rearrangements. Held by TCRdb, this immuneACCESS table contains in-frame sequences only and omits some clones. Under half of the omission traces to an unresolved V gene where checked; the cause of the rest is unknown. The DNA gave D and trimming, while V, J and clone size come from that table. This sample is represented by some 300,000 clones; around 90% of them were singletons. Of the sample, 0.8% to 1.3% is held by the ten largest clones.

This sample stems from a study of blood T cell repertoires in COVID-19 (dated by TCRdb to the early 2020s). With regard to the full study: Collaborator samples came from the United States, Italy and Spain and covered acute and convalescent phases of COVID-19. Where available, HLA class I and class II types were taken from metadata supplied by the sample provider and were not determined by assay-based typing. The dataset comprised deeply sampled blood TCRbeta repertoires from subjects exposed to, actively infected with, or recovered from COVID-19. The prospective study material was composed of cDNA or gDNA derived from T cells, B-cell-depleted T cells, or PBMCs. The repertoires were released in a freely available public database meant as a resource for research on the immune response to SARS-CoV-2. The samples were drawn from the first 160 participants of the ongoing ImmuneRACE study and from roughly 1,300 subjects provided by 6 global collaborators. The sample metadata nearly always contained a de-identified subject ID, COVID-19 status, age in years and sex. Study-wide findings and limitations: The amount of clinical and demographic metadata varied by source and participant and was provided uncurated.

In Seattle, one collaborating source enrolled patients while the infection was active and tracked those patients longitudinally over the course of disease. The collaborating institutions used their own protocols to collect whole blood in K2EDTA tubes. Collaborator samples were shipped for TCRbeta analysis as frozen whole blood, isolated PBMCs, or DNA extracted from either sample type. Including cysteine and phenylalanine, the CDR3 has 18 amino acids. The CDR3 DNA has 54 bases and is translated from base 1. Based on the germline V gene, the CDR1 and CDR2 sequences are SNHLY and FYNNEI. The germline V and J ends show losses of 8 bases and 5 bases respectively, and no gene match explains 16 bases of the junction.

The source material was peripheral blood. The chain is encoded by TRBV2 joined to TRBJ2-1; TRBD2 agrees with 12 junctional bases. The receptor was derived from a woman aged 40 to 49 with COVID-19, enrolled during active disease. This receptor carries the CDR3 CASVRAVQTSGGNNEQFF. The bases are TGTGCCAGCGTTAGGGCCGTGCAGACTAGCGGGGGAAACAATGAGCAGTTCTTC.